This is a list of T cell receptor beta chains from one sample in a study of beta chain features in type 1 diabetes. The data were produced by immunoSEQ multiplex PCR, yet TCRdb's version contains in-frame clones alone and is incomplete. The table shows 200,000 to 250,000 clones, with 16% occurring only once. The sample was naive CD4+ T cells from blood. Receptors originate from a man aged 25-45 years with type 1 diabetes. Each CDR3 is given with its conserved first and last residue. A D gene is named only where the DNA matches it firmly. The size of a clone is reported for some rows only, either as once, few or many, or as a class for expanded clones.

>TRBD1|few|TRBJ2-1|TRBV14
CASSLSGTVYNEQFF
TGTGCCAGCAGCCTGTCCGGGACAGTCTACAATGAGCAGTTCTTC
>-|-|TRBJ2-1|TRBV5-1
CASSLAAGLFYEQFF
TGCGCCAGCAGCTTGGCAGCGGGTTTATTCTATGAGCAGTTCTTC
>-|few|TRBJ1-5|TRBV30
CAWSSQGGNQPQHF
TGTGCCTGGAGCTCCCAGGGTGGCAATCAGCCCCAGCATTTT
>-|few|TRBJ2-7|TRBV2
CASSDDFTQYF
TGTGCCAGCAGTGATGACTTCACGCAGTACTTC
>-|-|TRBJ2-3|TRBV7-9
CASSLPLGMTSTDTQYF
TGTGCCAGCAGCTTACCGCTAGGGATGACTAGCACAGATACGCAGTATTTT
>TRBD1|few|TRBJ2-7|TRBV29-1
CSVVTGGVEYEQYF
TGCAGCGTAGTGACAGGGGGCGTTGAGTACGAGCAGTACTTC
>TRBD2|few|TRBJ2-3|TRBV18
CASSRSVAGVADTQYF
TGTGCCAGCTCACGTTCCGTAGCGGGAGTAGCAGATACGCAGTATTTT
>-|-|TRBJ2-1|TRBV18
CASSPSGTHEQFF
TGTGCCAGCTCACCATCGGGGACCCATGAGCAGTTCTTC
>-|-|TRBJ2-7|TRBV9
CASSPRRKVIPAEQYF
TGTGCCAGCAGCCCCCGGCGGAAAGTTATACCGGCCGAGCAGTACTTC
>TRBD1|-|TRBJ1-1|TRBV7-2
CASSWDRETEAFF
TGTGCCAGCAGCTGGGACAGGGAGACTGAAGCTTTCTTT
>TRBD1|few|TRBJ2-5|TRBV6-1
CASSERGRGETQYF
TGTGCCAGCAGTGAAAGGGGGCGCGGCGAGACCCAGTACTTC
>TRBD1|-|TRBJ1-2|TRBV30
CAWSSPDRGSYGYTF
TGTGCCTGGAGTTCGCCGGACAGGGGGAGCTATGGCTACACCTTC
>-|few|TRBJ1-2|TRBV6-6
CASSSGPGTGF
TGTGCCAGCAGTTCAGGCCCAGGGACGGGCTTC
>TRBD1|few|TRBJ2-7|TRBV20-1
CSSGQQYEQYF
TGCAGTTCGGGACAGCAATACGAGCAGTACTTC
>-|-|TRBJ1-2|TRBV30
CAWSAAFTGYTF
TGTGCCTGGAGTGCGGCGTTTACTGGCTACACCTTC
>-|few|TRBJ1-1|TRBV19
CASSFTFTEAFF
TGTGCCAGTAGTTTCACCTTCACTGAAGCTTTCTTT
>TRBD2|few|TRBJ2-7|TRBV29-1
CSVEDEGLAGVGSYEQYF
TGCAGCGTTGAAGATGAGGGACTAGCGGGAGTTGGATCCTACGAGCAGTACTTC